The 6 T cell receptor beta chains reported below all come from one sample, sequenced in a study of T cell responses to AZD1222 COVID-19 vaccine. Method: immunoSEQ multiplex PCR; TCRdb's copy keeps in-frame clones and lacks some. The sample yields 180,000 or so clones, 80% to 95% seen once. The sequenced sample was peripheral blood, obtained 28 days after the second AZD1222 dose. The receptors were sampled from an adult who received the AZD1222 COVID-19 vaccine.

The gene calls are TRBV7-7 and TRBJ2-2, with TRBD2 identical over 13 bases. CDR1 and CDR2 from the germline V gene are SSHAT and FNYEAQ (reference sequence). This CDR3 is built from 16 residues. V gave up 4 bases and J gave up 5 bases; unmatched junction bases: 4. Here the CDR3 DNA reads TGTGCCAGCAGCTACGGACTAGCGGGGGTAACCGGGGAGCTGTTTTTT. Protein sequence: CASSYGLAGVTGELFF.

V and J are TRBV27 and TRBJ2-2; D is unclear. V lost 2 bases, J lost 6 bases, and 7 bases lay in between. CDR3 length equals 13 residues. CDR1 is MNHEY and CDR2 is SMNVEV in the germline V gene (reference sequence). The CDR3 reads CASSLMKAGELFF. In DNA, the CDR3 is TGTGCCAGCAGTTTAATGAAGGCCGGGGAGCTGTTTTTT.

The V and J genes are TRBV12-5 and TRBJ1-2; 7 positions agree with TRBD1. V was clipped by 5 bases and J by 5 bases; unmatched bases: 8. CDR1 is LGHNT and CDR2 is FRNRAP in the germline V gene. CDR3 length equals 14 residues. The CDR3, as DNA: TGTGCTAGTGGTACCGCCGGGACAGCTTATGGCTACACCTTC. Translated, it gives CASGTAGTAYGYTF. The full variable domain, with the rest looked up from reference TRBV12-5 and TRBJ1-2, is DARVTQTPRHKVTEMGQEVTMRCQPILGHNTVFWYRQTMMQGLELLAYFRNRAPLDDSGMPKDRFSAEMPDATLATLKIQPSEPRDSAVYFCASGTAGTAYGYTFGSGTRLTVV.

V and J are TRBV2 and TRBJ1-5, with TRBD1 as a possible D gene (6 bases). The germline gives CDR1 SNHLY, CDR2 FYNNEI. The V gene lost 3 bases and the J gene lost 6 bases, with 12 bases spanning the gap. There are 14 residues in the CDR3. The CDR3 loop is CASSDTGRRQPQHF. The CDR3 DNA sequence: TGTGCCAGCAGTGATACAGGGAGGCGTCAGCCCCAGCATTTT.

The sample holds one count of this clone. V usage is TRBV7-3 and J usage is TRBJ1-6; no reliable D call. Trimming shortened V by 1 base and J by 8 bases, and 6 bases separated the two germline ends. CDR3 size: 13 residues. The germline CDR1 and CDR2 sequences are SGHTA and FQGTGA. CDR3 DNA: TGTGCCAGCAGCTTAAATGAGTATTCACCCCTCCACTTT. This codes for CASSLNEYSPLHF.

The J gene is TRBJ1-2, the V gene TRBV14; 10 nucleotides line up with TRBD1. CDR1 and CDR2 from the germline V gene are SGHDN and FVKESK. V gave up 0 bases and J gave up 8 bases; unmatched junction bases: 6. The CDR3 has 15 residues. The CDR3 loop is CASSQDLGTGDGYTF. The CDR3 coding sequence is TGTGCCAGCAGCCAAGATCTGGGGACAGGGGACGGCTACACCTTC.